These 25 T cell receptor beta chains were sequenced from one sample in a study of CD8 T cells in ankylosing spondylitis. TCRdb reprocessed the 5' RACE reads with MiXCR, giving one entry per CDR3 protein. This sample carries 25,000 to 35,000 distinct CDR3 sequences, approximately 28% of them seen once, and the ten largest clones take around 45%. Sequenced: synovial fluid, either unsorted or a sorted T cell fraction (not recorded which). The receptors derive from a male donor with ankylosing spondylitis.

The gene calls are TRBV13 and TRBJ1-2, with 7 bases lining up with TRBD1. In germline, CDR1 is PRHDT, CDR2 FYEKMQ (reference sequence). J lost 4 bases, V lost 5 bases, and 13 bases had no gene match. This CDR3 has 16 residues. The CDR3 reads CASSQGTASPPYGYTF. CDR3 DNA sequence: TGTGCCAGCAGCCAGGGGACAGCTAGCCCTCCCTATGGCTACACCTTC.

The V call is TRBV7-8, the J call TRBJ2-7; 10 positions agree with TRBD2. Germline V CDR1 and CDR2: SGHVS, FQNEAQ. Losses at the gene ends were 5 bases for V and 2 bases for J; bases not matched to a gene: 9. The CDR3 is made up of 16 amino acids. CDR3 nucleotide sequence: TGTGCCAGCAGCACACAGGGGACTAGCGCTACCTACGAGCAGTACTTC. Amino acid sequence: CASSTQGTSATYEQYF.

V usage is TRBV10-3 and J usage is TRBJ1-5; TRBD1 might be the D (6 bases). This CDR3 has 17 amino acids. Trimming took 0 bases from V and 5 from J, leaving 17 bases between them. Germline V gene sequence: CDR1 ENHRY, CDR2 SYGVKD. CDR3 in amino acids: CAISESGSVRGDQPQHF. CDR3 DNA sequence: TGTGCCATCAGTGAGTCGGGTAGTGTAAGGGGGGATCAGCCCCAGCATTTT.

In this sample, this clonotype turned up once. The V and J genes are TRBV11-2 and TRBJ1-2, with TRBD1 matching 8 bases. This CDR3 region has 15 residues. Germline values: CDR1 SGHAT, CDR2 FQNNGV. V shed 5 bases and J 0 bases; nucleotides not matched to a gene: 5. Written as DNA, the CDR3 is TGTGCCAGCAGCCTGACAGGGGAGCCTAACTATGGCTACACCTTC. Residues: CASSLTGEPNYGYTF.

This clonotype was found many times. The chain recombines TRBV15 with TRBJ2-1; D may be TRBD2 (7 bases). Trimming took 6 bases from V and 5 from J, leaving 17 bases between them. CDR3 length: 15 residues. Germline V gene sequence: CDR1 LNHNV, CDR2 YYDKDF (reference sequence). The CDR3 DNA reads TGTGCCACCAGAGAGGAGGGGGAGGGCCACAATGAGCAGTTCTTC. Translated, it gives CATREEGEGHNEQFF. Variable domain in full (rest from reference TRBV15 and TRBJ2-1): DAMVIQNPRYQVTQFGKPVTLSCSQTLNHNVMYWYQQKSSQAPKLLFHYYDKDFNNEADTPDNFQSRRPNTSFCFLDIRSPGLGDTAMYLCATREEGEGHNEQFFGPGTRLTVL.

This clonotype was seen ten or more times. This rearrangement joins TRBV15 to TRBJ2-5; 14 positions match TRBD2. Germline V gives CDR1 LNHNV, CDR2 YYDKDF (reference sequence). Trimming took 5 bases from V and 5 from J; bases not matched to a gene: 4. The CDR3 sequence is 15 residues long. The CDR3 DNA follows: TGTGCCACCAGCGGACTAGCGGGAGGAAGTGAGACCCAGTACTTC. Encoded protein: CATSGLAGGSETQYF.

This clonotype was detected only once. A much larger clone differs from this one at a single base, so this may be a read error. No conserved phenylalanine or tryptophan is present at the end of the CDR3, so a read error is the likely explanation. DNA of the CDR3: TGTGCCAGCAGCGTAGTGGGGTCCAGGGACAATGAGCAGTTCGTC. Translating it yields CASSVVGSRDNEQFV. V gene TRBV9 combines with J gene TRBJ2-1, with TRBD1 as a possible D gene (5 bases). Germline CDR1 and CDR2: SGDLS and YYNGEE. This CDR3 region has 15 residues. V lost 0 bases, J lost 5 bases, and 12 bases lay in between.

This clonotype was counted a few times. The rearrangement links TRBV12-3 or TRBV12-4 to TRBJ2-3; no clear D. CDR3 length equals 12 residues. The germline V and J ends were trimmed by 6 bases and 8 bases, with 12 bases remaining between them. CDR3 in DNA: TGTGCCAGCAGAGGTGGCCCTGGTACGCAGTATTTT. Translation gives CASRGGPGTQYF.

This clonotype was observed a few times. The V gene is TRBV7-8, the J gene TRBJ2-2; D is unresolved. The CDR3 has 12 residues. Between the trimmed V and J ends, which lost 7 bases and 4 bases, there was a span of 7 bases. Germline CDR1 and CDR2: SGHVS and FQNEAQ. The CDR3 is CASTTRTGELFF. The CDR3 coding sequence is TGTGCCAGCACCACTCGCACCGGGGAGCTGTTTTTT.

This clonotype was found a few times. This chain connects TRBV5-1 to TRBJ2-1; 7 bases agree with TRBD2. This CDR3 has 12 amino acids. The V gene end was trimmed by 5 bases and the J gene end by 6 bases; junction bases not matched to a gene: 2. CDR1 SGHRS and CDR2 YFSETQ come from the germline V gene. The CDR3 coding sequence is TGCGCCAGCAGGACGGGAGGCAATGAGCAGTTCTTC. Translating gives CASRTGGNEQFF. Full variable domain (remainder filled in from reference TRBV5-1 and TRBJ2-1): KAGVTQTPRYLIKTRGQQVTLSCSPISGHRSVSWYQQTPGQGLQFLFEYFSETQRNKGNFPGRFSGRQFSNSRSEMNVSTLELGDSALYLCASRTGGNEQFFGPGTRLTVL.

CDR3 residues: CASSAGVHNEQFF. In DNA form, the CDR3 reads TGTGCCAGCAGCGCGGGAGTTCACAATGAGCAGTTCTTC. This chain links TRBV5-5 with TRBJ2-1, with 7 bases lining up with TRBD2. V was pared by 4 bases and J by 5 bases, with 3 bases of the junction left unmatched. CDR3 length: 13 amino acids. The germline gives CDR1 SGHKS, CDR2 YYEKEE (reference sequence).

This clonotype appeared a few times. V gene TRBV2 combines with J gene TRBJ2-7, with a tentative D call TRBD2 (5 bases). The V gene's germline CDR1 is SNHLY and CDR2 FYNNEI. This CDR3 spans 13 amino acids. Trimming shortened V by 8 bases and J by 5 bases, and 16 bases separated the two germline ends. CDR3 loop: CASPVSGTHEQYV. In nucleotides, the CDR3 is TGTGCCAGCCCCGTCTCGGGAACTCACGAGCAGTACGTC.

This clonotype appeared many times. The rearrangement joins TRBV20-1 to TRBJ2-5, with 13 nucleotides matching TRBD2. With V trimmed by 6 bases and J by 5 bases, 15 bases remained unmatched. CDR3 length equals 17 residues. Germline lookup yields CDR1 DFQATT and CDR2 SNEGSKA (reference sequence). CDR3 protein: CSANLWTSGRPGETQYF. The CDR3 DNA reads as TGCAGTGCCAATCTCTGGACTAGCGGGAGACCTGGGGAGACCCAGTACTTC.

A few counts support this clonotype. The chain uses TRBV7-8 and TRBJ2-7; 7 nucleotides align to TRBD1. Per germline, CDR1 SGHVS and CDR2 FQNEAQ. The CDR3 is 15 amino acids. The junction had 5 bases not matched to a gene; V was cut back by 3 bases and J by 0 bases. CDR3 nucleotide sequence: TGTGCCAGCAGCTTTTATGGGACAGACTCCTACGAGCAGTACGTC. Translating gives CASSFYGTDSYEQYV.

The chain uses TRBV4-1 and TRBJ2-1, with D perhaps TRBD2 (5 bases). This CDR3 is 17 amino acids long. V dropped 1 base and J dropped 4 bases, with 17 bases sitting between them. Germline V gene data show CDR1 as MGHRA and CDR2 as YSYEKL. The CDR3 DNA sequence: TGCGCCAGCAGCCAAGTTTCGGGTGCAGACTATTACAATGAGCAGTTCTTC. This encodes CASSQVSGADYYNEQFF.

A remark on this clonotype: The junction does not match germline at one end; this may be a read error. V is TRBV6-1 and J is TRBJ2-7, with D unresolved. Germline assignment: CDR1 MNHNS and CDR2 SASEGT. This CDR3 is 11 amino acids long. The CDR3 region is CASSDSPPPNF. The DNA of the CDR3 is TGTGCCAGCAGTGATAGCCCCCCCCCGAACTTC.

J is TRBJ2-1 and V is TRBV24-1; 7 bases match TRBD2. Germline V gene data show CDR1 as KGHDR and CDR2 as SFDVKD. V was clipped by 4 bases and J by 10 bases; unmatched bases: 12. The CDR3 is 15 residues long. This chain's CDR3 is CATSDFLGGGYEQFF. CDR3 in DNA: TGTGCCACCAGTGACTTTTTGGGGGGGGGATACGAGCAGTTCTTC.

The CDR3 loop is CASSLGTGGGYGYTF. CDR3 nucleotide sequence: TGTGCCAGCAGCTTGGGGACAGGGGGCGGCTATGGCTACACCTTC. The chain combines TRBV7-8 with TRBJ1-2; 12 nucleotides match TRBD1. J gave up 4 bases and V 3 bases, and 3 bases lay outside the gene matches. Germline V CDR1 and CDR2: SGHVS, FQNEAQ. This CDR3 contains 15 residues.

The gene calls are TRBV2 and TRBJ1-2; no firm D call. The CDR3 is made up of 11 amino acids. V was clipped by 2 bases and J by 11 bases, with 9 bases between them. Germline values: CDR1 SNHLY, CDR2 FYNNEI. This CDR3 is CASSESPRYTF. CDR3 sequence (DNA): TGTGCCAGCAGTGAAAGCCCCCGTTACACCTTC. Full variable domain (outside the CDR3, taken from reference TRBV2 and TRBJ1-2): EPEVTQTPSHQVTQMGQEVILRCVPISNHLYFYWYRQILGQKVEFLVSFYNNEISEKSEIFDDQFSVERPDGSNFTLKIRSTKLEDSAMYFCASSESPRYTFGSGTRLTVV.

The chain links TRBV27 to TRBJ1-1, with D tentatively TRBD1 (5 bases). Germline loops: CDR1 MNHEY, CDR2 SMNVEV (reference sequence). The CDR3 consists of 17 residues. V lost 3 bases and J 3 bases, leaving 20 bases between the germline ends. The CDR3 is CASSFDVRERQDTEAFF. Here the CDR3 DNA reads TGTGCCAGCAGTTTTGACGTCAGGGAACGGCAGGACACTGAAGCTTTCTTT.

The sample holds a few counts of this clonotype. This chain's CDR3 is CASSLGSGIDEQFF. In DNA form, the CDR3 reads TGTGCCAGCAGTTTAGGTAGCGGGATTGATGAGCAGTTCTTC. This sequence joins TRBV12-3 or TRBV12-4 and TRBJ2-1; 8 bases match TRBD2. V lost 1 base and J lost 8; bases outside the gene matches: 4. The CDR3 extends over 14 amino acids.

The rearrangement joins TRBV12-3 or TRBV12-4 to TRBJ2-6; a possible D gene is TRBD2 (7 bases). Trimming shortened V by 5 bases and J by 0 bases, and 14 bases separated the two germline ends. The CDR3 has 17 amino acids. In DNA, the CDR3 is TGTGCCAGCAGTGCTAGGGGGGGCCGCTCTGGGGCCAACGTCCTGACTTTC. Its protein is CASSARGGRSGANVLTF.

This rearrangement joins TRBV27 to TRBJ2-3; 10 nucleotides line up with TRBD2. Germline V gives CDR1 MNHEY, CDR2 SMNVEV (reference sequence). V lost 3 bases, J lost 1 base, and 4 bases stayed unmatched. The CDR3 sequence is 16 residues long. CDR3 sequence (DNA): TGTGCCAGCAGTTTGGGACTAGCGTTGGGCACAGATACGCAGTATTTT. This codes for CASSLGLALGTDTQYF.

This clonotype was counted between two and nine times. The chain uses TRBV27 and TRBJ2-7; D is possibly TRBD1 or TRBD2 (6 bases each). V was pared by 6 bases and J by 5 bases, with 23 bases between. The CDR3 length is 16 residues. Germline values: CDR1 MNHEY, CDR2 SMNVEV (reference sequence). The CDR3 protein is CASSPYGGAERDEQYF. The CDR3 bases are TGTGCCAGCAGCCCCTACGGGGGCGCGGAGCGAGACGAGCAGTACTTC.

This clonotype was observed many times. The CDR3 DNA reads as TGTGCCTGGAGTATAAAGATGAACACTGAAGCTTTCTTT. Translated: CAWSIKMNTEAFF. The chain joins TRBV30 to TRBJ1-1; no clear D gene. Germline V gene data show CDR1 as GTSNPN and CDR2 as SVGIG (reference sequence). CDR3 length equals 13 residues. V was trimmed by 2 bases and J by 0 bases, leaving 7 bases between them.